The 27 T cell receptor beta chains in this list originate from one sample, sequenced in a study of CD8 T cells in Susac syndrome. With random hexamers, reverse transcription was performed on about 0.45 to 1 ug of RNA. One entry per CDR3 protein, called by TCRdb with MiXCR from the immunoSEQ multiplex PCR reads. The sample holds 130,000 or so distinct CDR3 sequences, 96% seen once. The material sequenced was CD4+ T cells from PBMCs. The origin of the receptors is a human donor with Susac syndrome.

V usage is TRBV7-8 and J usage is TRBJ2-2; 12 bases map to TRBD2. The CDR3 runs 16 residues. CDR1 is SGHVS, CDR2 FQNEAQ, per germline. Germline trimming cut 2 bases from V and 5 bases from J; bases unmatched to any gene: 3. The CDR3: CASSLWLAGGTGELFF. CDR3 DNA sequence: TGTGCCAGCAGCTTATGGCTAGCGGGAGGGACCGGGGAGCTGTTTTTT.

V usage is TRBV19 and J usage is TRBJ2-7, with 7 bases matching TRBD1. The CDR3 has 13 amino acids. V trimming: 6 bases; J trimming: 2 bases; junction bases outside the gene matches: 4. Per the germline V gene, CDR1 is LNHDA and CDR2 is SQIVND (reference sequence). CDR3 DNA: TGTGCCAGTAGCCGGGACAGCACCTACGAGCAGTACTTC. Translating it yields CASSRDSTYEQYF.

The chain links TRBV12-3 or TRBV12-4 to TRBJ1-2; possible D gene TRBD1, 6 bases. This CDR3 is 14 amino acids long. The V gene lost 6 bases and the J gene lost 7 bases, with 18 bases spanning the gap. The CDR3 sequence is CASRGDTRAGGYTF. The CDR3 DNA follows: TGTGCCAGCAGAGGGGACACCCGGGCGGGTGGCTACACCTTC.

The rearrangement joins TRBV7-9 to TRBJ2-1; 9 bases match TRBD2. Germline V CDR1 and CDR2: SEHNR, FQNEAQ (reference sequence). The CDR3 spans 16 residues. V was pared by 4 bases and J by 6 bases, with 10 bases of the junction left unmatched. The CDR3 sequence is CASSSQGGRALNEQFF. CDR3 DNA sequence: TGTGCCAGCAGCTCGCAGGGCGGGAGGGCCCTCAATGAGCAGTTCTTC.

CDR3 sequence reads: CASSRSKASPNEQFF. CDR3 in DNA: TGTGCCAGCAGTCGTTCTAAGGCGAGCCCCAATGAGCAGTTCTTC. The gene calls are TRBV12-3 or TRBV12-4 and TRBJ2-1, with D unclear. V was clipped by 5 bases and J by 6 bases, with 17 bases between them. The CDR3 is 15 amino acids.

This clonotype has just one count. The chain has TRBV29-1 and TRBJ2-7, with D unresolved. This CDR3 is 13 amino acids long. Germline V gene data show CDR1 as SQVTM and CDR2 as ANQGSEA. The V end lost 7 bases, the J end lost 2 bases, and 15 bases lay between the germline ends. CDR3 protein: CSARKDATYEQYF. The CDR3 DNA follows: TGCAGCGCCAGGAAAGACGCAACCTACGAGCAGTACTTC.

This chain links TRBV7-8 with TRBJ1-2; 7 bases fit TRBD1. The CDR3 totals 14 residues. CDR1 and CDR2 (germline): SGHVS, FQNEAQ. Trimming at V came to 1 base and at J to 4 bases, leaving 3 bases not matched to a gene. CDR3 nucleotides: TGTGCCAGCAGCTTAGACAACAGGGGCTATGGCTACACCTTC. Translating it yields CASSLDNRGYGYTF.

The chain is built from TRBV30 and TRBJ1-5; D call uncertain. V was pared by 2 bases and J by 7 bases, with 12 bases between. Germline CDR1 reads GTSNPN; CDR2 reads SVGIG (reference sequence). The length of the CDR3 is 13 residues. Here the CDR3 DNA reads TGTGCCTGGAGTAAGGGTTTATGGCAGCCCCAGCATTTT. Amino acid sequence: CAWSKGLWQPQHF.

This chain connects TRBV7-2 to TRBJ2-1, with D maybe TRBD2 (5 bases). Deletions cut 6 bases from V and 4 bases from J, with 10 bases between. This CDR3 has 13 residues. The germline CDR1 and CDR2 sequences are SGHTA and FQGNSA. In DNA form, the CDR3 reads TGTGCCAGCAGGCTGGACTCATACAATGAGCAGTTCTTC. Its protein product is CASRLDSYNEQFF. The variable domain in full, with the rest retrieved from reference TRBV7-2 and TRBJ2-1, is GAGVSQSPSNKVTEKGKDVELRCDPISGHTALYWYRQSLGQGLEFLIYFQGNSAPDKSGLPSDRFSAERTGGSVSTLTIQRTQQEDSAVYLCASRLDSYNEQFFGPGTRLTVL.

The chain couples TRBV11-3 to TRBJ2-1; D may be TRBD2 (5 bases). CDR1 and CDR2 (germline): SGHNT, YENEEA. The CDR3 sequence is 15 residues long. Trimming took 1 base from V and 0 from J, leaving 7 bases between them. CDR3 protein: CASSLVGSSYNEQFF. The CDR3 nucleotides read TGTGCCAGCAGCTTAGTGGGGAGCTCCTACAATGAGCAGTTCTTC. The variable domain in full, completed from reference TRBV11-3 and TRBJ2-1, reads EAGVVQSPRYKIIEKKQPVAFWCNPISGHNTLYWYLQNLGQGPELLIRYENEEAVDDSQLPKDRFSAERLKGVDSTLKIQPAELGDSAVYLCASSLVGSSYNEQFFGPGTRLTVL.

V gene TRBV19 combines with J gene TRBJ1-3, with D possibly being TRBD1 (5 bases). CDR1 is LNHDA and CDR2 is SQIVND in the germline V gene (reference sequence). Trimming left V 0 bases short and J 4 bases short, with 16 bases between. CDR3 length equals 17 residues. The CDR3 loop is CASSIDGGGTPGNTIYF. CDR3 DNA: TGTGCCAGTAGTATAGATGGCGGAGGGACTCCGGGAAACACCATATATTTT.

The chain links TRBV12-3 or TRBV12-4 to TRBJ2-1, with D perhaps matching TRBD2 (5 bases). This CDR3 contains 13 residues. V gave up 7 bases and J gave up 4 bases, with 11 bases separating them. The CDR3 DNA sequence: TGTGCCAGCAAGGAATCGGGGTACAATGAGCAGTTCTTC. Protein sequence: CASKESGYNEQFF.

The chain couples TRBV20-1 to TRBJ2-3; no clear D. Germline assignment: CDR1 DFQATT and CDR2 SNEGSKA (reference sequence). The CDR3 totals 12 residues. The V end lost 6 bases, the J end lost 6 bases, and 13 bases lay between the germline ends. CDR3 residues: CSAYMGFDTQYF. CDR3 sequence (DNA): TGCAGTGCCTACATGGGATTCGATACGCAGTATTTT.

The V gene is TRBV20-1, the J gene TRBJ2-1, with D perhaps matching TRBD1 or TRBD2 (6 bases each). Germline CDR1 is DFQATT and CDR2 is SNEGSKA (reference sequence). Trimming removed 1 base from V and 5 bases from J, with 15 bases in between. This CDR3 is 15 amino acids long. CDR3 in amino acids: CSARVFTGANNEQFF. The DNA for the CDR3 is TGCAGTGCTAGAGTTTTTACGGGGGCGAACAATGAGCAGTTCTTC.

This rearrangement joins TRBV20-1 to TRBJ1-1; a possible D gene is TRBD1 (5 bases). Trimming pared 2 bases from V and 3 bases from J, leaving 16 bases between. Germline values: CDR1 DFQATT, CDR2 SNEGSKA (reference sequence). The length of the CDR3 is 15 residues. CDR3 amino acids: CSARPQGRGDTEAFF. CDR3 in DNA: TGCAGTGCTAGACCCCAGGGACGGGGGGACACTGAAGCTTTCTTT.

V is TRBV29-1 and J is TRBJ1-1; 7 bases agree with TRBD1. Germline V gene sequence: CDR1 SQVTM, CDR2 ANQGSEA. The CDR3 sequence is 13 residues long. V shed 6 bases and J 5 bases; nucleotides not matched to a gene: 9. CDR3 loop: CSVGDRARTEAFF. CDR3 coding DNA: TGCAGCGTAGGAGACAGGGCTCGGACTGAAGCTTTCTTT.

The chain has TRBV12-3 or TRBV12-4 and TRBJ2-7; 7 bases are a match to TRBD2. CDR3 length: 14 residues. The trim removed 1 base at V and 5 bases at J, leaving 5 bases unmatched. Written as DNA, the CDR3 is TGTGCCAGCAGTTTAGGCGGGAGTGGTGACGAGCAGTACTTC. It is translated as CASSLGGSGDEQYF.

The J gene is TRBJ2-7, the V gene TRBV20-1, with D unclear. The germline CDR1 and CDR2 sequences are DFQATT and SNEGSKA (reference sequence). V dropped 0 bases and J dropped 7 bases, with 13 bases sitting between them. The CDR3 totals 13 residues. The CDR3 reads CSARDILAGEQYF. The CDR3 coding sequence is TGCAGTGCTAGAGATATCTTGGCTGGGGAGCAGTACTTC.

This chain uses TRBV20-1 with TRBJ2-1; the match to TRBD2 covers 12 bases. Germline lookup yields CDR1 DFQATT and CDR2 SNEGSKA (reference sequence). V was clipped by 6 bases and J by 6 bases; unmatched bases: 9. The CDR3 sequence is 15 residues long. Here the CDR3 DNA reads TGCAGTGCCACCGGGACTAGCGGGTCAGTCAATGAGCAGTTCTTC. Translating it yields CSATGTSGSVNEQFF.

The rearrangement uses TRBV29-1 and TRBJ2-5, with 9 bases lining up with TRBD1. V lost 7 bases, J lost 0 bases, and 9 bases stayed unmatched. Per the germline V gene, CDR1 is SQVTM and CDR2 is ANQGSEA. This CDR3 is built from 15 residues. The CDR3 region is CSGGQGTGYQETQYF. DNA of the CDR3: TGCAGCGGGGGCCAGGGGACAGGGTACCAAGAGACCCAGTACTTC. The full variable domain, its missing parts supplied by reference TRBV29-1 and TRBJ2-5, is SAVISQKPSRDICQRGTSLTIQCQVDSQVTMMFWYRQQPGQSLTLIATANQGSEATYESGFVIDKFPISRPNLTFSTLTVSNMSPEDSSIYLCSGGQGTGYQETQYFGPGTRLLVL.

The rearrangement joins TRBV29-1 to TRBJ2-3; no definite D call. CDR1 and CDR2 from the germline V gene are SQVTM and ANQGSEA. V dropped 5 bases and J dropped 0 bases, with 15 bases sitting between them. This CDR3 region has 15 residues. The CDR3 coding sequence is TGCAGCGTTTTCAACACCCAAGACAGCACAGATACGCAGTATTTT. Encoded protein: CSVFNTQDSTDTQYF.

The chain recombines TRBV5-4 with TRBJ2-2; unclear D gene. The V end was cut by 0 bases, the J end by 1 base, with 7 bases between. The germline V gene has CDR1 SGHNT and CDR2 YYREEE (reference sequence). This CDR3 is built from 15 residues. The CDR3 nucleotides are TGTGCCAGCAGCTTGGAGACCCGGAACACCGGGGAGCTGTTTTTT. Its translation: CASSLETRNTGELFF.

CDR3 DNA: TGTGCCAGCAGCCCGGGACAGGGACCTCATAACTATGGCTACACCTTC. It is translated as CASSPGQGPHNYGYTF. This chain joins TRBV5-4 and TRBJ1-2; TRBD1 matches at 9 bases. This CDR3 spans 16 amino acids. Germline V gives CDR1 SGHNT, CDR2 YYREEE (reference sequence). The trim removed 4 bases at V and 1 base at J, leaving 8 bases unmatched.

CDR3 sequence: CASSSSVRGNEKLFF. The CDR3 nucleotides are TGTGCCAGCAGCTCTAGCGTGAGGGGGAATGAAAAACTGTTTTTT. The rearrangement uses TRBV7-6 and TRBJ1-4, with a tentative D call TRBD1 (6 bases). CDR1 and CDR2 (germline): SGHVS, FNYEAQ. The V end was cut by 4 bases, the J end by 5 bases, with 14 bases between. The CDR3 consists of 15 residues.

The CDR3 region is CASSIPASSYEQYF. CDR3 in DNA: TGTGCCAGCAGTATTCCAGCCAGCTCCTACGAGCAGTACTTC. The rearrangement links TRBV28 to TRBJ2-7, with no clear D. CDR1 and CDR2 (germline): MDHEN, SYDVKM. V lost 5 bases, J lost 0 bases, and 11 bases lay in between. This CDR3 has 14 amino acids. Drawing the rest from reference TRBV28 and TRBJ2-7, the complete variable domain is DVKVTQSSRYLVKRTGEKVFLECVQDMDHENMFWYRQDPGLGLRLIYFSYDVKMKEKGDIPEGYSVSREKKERFSLILESASTNQTSMYLCASSIPASSYEQYFGPGTRLTVT.

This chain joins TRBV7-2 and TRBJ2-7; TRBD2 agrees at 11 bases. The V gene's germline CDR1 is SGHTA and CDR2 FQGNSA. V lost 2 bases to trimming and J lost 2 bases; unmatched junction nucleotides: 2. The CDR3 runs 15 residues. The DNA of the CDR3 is TGTGCCAGCAGCTTACATAGCGGGAGGGCCTACGAGCAGTACTTC. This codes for CASSLHSGRAYEQYF.

CDR3 nucleotides: TGTGCCAGCAGTTTAGTTGGCTCCTGGGGAGAGACCCAGTACTTC. Translation: CASSLVGSWGETQYF. The chain employs TRBV28 and TRBJ2-5, with D hard to call. The CDR3 is made up of 15 amino acids. The V end was cut by 2 bases, the J end by 4 bases, with 14 bases between. CDR1 and CDR2 (germline): MDHEN, SYDVKM.